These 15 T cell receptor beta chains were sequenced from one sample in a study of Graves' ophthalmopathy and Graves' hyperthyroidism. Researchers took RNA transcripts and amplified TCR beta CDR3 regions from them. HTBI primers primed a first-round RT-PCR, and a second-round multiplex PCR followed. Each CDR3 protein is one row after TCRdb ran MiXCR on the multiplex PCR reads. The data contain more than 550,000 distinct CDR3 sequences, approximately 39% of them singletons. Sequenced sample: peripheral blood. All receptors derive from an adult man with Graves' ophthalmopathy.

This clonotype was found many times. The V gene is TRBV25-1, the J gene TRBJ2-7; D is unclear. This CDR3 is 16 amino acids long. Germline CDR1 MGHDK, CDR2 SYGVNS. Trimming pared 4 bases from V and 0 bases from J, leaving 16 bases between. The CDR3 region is CASSASASGFSYEQYF. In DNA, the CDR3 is TGTGCCAGCAGTGCCTCGGCGTCGGGCTTCTCCTACGAGCAGTACTTC.

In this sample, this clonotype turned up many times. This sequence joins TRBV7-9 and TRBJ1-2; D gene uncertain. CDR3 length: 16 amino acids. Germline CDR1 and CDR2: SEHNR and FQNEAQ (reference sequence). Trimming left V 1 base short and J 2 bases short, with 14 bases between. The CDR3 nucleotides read TGTGCCAGCAGCTTAGGTGGTTACAGCAACAACTATGGCTACACCTTC. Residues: CASSLGGYSNNYGYTF.

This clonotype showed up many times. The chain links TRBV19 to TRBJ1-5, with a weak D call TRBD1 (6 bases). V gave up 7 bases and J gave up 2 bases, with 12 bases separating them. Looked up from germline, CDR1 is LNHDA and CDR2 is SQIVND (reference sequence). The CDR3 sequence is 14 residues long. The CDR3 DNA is TGTGCCAGTATCGGGGGCTCGGGCAATCAGCCCCAGCATTTT. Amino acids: CASIGGSGNQPQHF.

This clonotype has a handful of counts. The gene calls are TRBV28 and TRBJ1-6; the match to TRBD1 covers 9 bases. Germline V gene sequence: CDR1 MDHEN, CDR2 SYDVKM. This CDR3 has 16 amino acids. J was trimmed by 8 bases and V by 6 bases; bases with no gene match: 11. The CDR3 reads CASSHEGQGWHSPLHF. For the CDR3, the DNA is TGTGCCAGCAGCCACGAGGGACAGGGATGGCATTCACCCCTCCACTTT.

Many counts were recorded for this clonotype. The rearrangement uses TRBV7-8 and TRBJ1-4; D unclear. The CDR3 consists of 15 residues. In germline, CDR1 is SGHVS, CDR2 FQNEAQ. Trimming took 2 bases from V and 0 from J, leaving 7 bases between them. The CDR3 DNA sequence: TGTGCCAGCAGCTTATCAACCGCAACTAATGAAAAACTGTTTTTT. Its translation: CASSLSTATNEKLFF.

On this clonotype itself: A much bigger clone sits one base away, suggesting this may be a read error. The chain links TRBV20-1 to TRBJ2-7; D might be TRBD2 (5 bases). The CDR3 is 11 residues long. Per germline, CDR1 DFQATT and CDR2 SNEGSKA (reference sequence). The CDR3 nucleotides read TGCAGTACTAGAGTTACTTACGAGCAGTACTTC. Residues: CSTRVTYEQYF.

In DNA form, the CDR3 reads TGCAGTGCTAGGCTTCCACCGGCGCAAGAGACCCAGTACTTC. This encodes CSARLPPAQETQYF. This chain connects TRBV20-1 to TRBJ2-5; D is uncertain. The CDR3 has 14 amino acids. In germline, CDR1 is DFQATT, CDR2 SNEGSKA (reference sequence). The ends were cut back, 3 bases at V and 2 bases at J, with 13 bases in the middle.

CDR3 region: CASSLTVNSNQPQHF. The CDR3 nucleotides are TGCGCCAGCAGCCTCACGGTGAATAGCAATCAGCCCCAGCATTTT. V usage is TRBV4-1 and J usage is TRBJ1-5, with D unresolved. The CDR3 length is 15 residues. V was cut by 4 bases and J by 0 bases, with 10 bases left in between. Germline loops: CDR1 MGHRA, CDR2 YSYEKL.

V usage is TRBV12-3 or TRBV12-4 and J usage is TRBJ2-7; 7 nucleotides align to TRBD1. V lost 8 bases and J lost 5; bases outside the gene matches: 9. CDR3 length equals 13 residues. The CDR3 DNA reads TGTGCCAGCTCACCAGGGACAGAAGACGAGCAGTACTTC. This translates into CASSPGTEDEQYF.

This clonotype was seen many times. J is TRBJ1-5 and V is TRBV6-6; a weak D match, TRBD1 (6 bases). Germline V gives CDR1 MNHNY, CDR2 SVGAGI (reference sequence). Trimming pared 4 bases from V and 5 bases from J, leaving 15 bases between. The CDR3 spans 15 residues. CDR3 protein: CASSSLQGADQPQHF. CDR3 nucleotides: TGTGCCAGCAGTTCCCTACAGGGAGCGGATCAGCCCCAGCATTTT.

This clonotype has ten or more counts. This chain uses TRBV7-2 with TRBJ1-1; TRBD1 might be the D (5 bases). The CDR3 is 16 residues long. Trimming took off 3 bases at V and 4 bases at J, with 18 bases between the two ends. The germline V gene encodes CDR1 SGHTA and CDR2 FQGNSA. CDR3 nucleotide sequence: TGTGCCAGCAGCTTCTTGCTCAGGGAGGTGGGCACTGAAGCTTTCTTT. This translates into CASSFLLREVGTEAFF.

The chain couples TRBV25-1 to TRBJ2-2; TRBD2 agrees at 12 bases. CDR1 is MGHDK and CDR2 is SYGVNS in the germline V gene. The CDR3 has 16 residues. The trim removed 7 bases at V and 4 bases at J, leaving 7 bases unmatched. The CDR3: CASNPGLAGSTGELFF. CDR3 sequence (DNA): TGTGCCAGCAACCCCGGACTAGCGGGGAGCACCGGGGAGCTGTTTTTT.

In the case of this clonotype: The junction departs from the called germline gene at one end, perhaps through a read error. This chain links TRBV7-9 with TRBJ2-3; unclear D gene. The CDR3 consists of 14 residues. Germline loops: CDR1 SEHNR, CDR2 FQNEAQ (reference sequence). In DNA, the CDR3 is TGCGCCAGCAGCCCCAAGACTAGCACAGATACGCAGTATTTT. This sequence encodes CASSPKTSTDTQYF.

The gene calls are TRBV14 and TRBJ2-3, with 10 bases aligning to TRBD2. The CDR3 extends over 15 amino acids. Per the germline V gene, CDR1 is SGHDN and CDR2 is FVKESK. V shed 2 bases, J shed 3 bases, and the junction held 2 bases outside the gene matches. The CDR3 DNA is TGTGCCAGCAGCCAAACTAGCGGGGAAACAGATACGCAGTATTTT. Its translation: CASSQTSGETDTQYF.

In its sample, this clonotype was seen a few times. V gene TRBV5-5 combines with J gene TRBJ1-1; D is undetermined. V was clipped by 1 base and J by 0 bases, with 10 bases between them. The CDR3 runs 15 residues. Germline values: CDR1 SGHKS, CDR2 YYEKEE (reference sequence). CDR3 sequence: CASSLRHSMNTEAFF. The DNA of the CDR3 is TGTGCCAGCAGCTTGCGTCACAGTATGAACACTGAAGCTTTCTTT.